Reported below is one T cell receptor beta chain. CDR1 and CDR2 (germline): SEHNR, FQNEAQ (reference sequence). The ends lost 4 bases at V and 10 bases at J; junction bases unmatched: 9. The CDR3 is 13 amino acids. These data come from a study of blood T cell repertoires in COVID-19. Across the whole study: The United States, Italy and Spain supplied acute and convalescent COVID-19 samples. The cDNA or gDNA used as material had been derived from T cells, B-cell-depleted T cells, or PBMCs.

Using immunoSEQ multiplex PCR, the repertoire was profiled, and TCRdb retains in-frame clones only, with some absent. The repertoire holds about 240,000 clones, about 85% seen once, with roughly 2% in the top ten. The receptor was isolated from a man younger than 40 who had recovered from COVID-19. The material sequenced was peripheral blood. The chain joins TRBV7-9 to TRBJ1-1; 7 positions match TRBD1. The DNA for the CDR3 is TGTGCCAGCAGCTATGAGAGGGGGCCTGGAGCTTTCTTT. This codes for CASSYERGPGAFF.